A selection of T cell receptor beta chains follows, all from one sample in a study of cytomegalovirus exposure and HLA in healthy donors. Using immunoSEQ multiplex PCR, the repertoire was profiled, and TCRdb retains in-frame clones only, with some absent. The sample lists around 190,000 clones, more than 85% occurring once. The sequencing sample was made of PBMCs. Receptors were obtained from a woman younger than 35 in good health and CMV-seronegative. CDR3s include the opening cysteine and the closing phenylalanine or tryptophan. D genes are given only for firm matches. Some rows mark clone size as missing; the rest say once, few, many or name a class of expanded clone.

j_call v_call d_call clone_size cdr3_nt cdr3_aa
TRBJ2-3 TRBV29-1 TRBD2 few TGCAGCGTTACTGCGACTAGCGGGACCACAGATACGCAGTATTTT CSVTATSGTTDTQYF
TRBJ2-7 TRBV5-4 TRBD2 NA TGTGCCAGCAGCTTACCGGGGGGGGACGAGCAGTACTTC CASSLPGGDEQYF
TRBJ2-2 TRBV6-5 NA NA TGTGCCAGCAGTTACTCTGTACAGGACACCGGGGAGCTGTTTTTT CASSYSVQDTGELFF
TRBJ2-7 TRBV4-1 NA NA TGCGCCAGCAGCCCCTGGCTCAGGGACAACGAGCAGTACTTC CASSPWLRDNEQYF
TRBJ2-7 TRBV29-1 NA NA TGCAGCGTTGAAGTCCCTGGGGCGGAGGGGAACGAGCAGTACTTC CSVEVPGAEGNEQYF
TRBJ2-7 TRBV10-3 TRBD1 NA TGTGCCATCAGCGGGACAGGGGGTAGCTACGAGCAGTACTTC CAISGTGGSYEQYF
TRBJ1-1 TRBV6-1 TRBD1 NA TGTGCCAGCAGCGAAGATGGGACAGGGGGTTGGACTGAAGCTTTCTTT CASSEDGTGGWTEAFF
TRBJ1-3 TRBV6-1 NA NA TGTGCCAGCAGTGAACAGGGAAACACCATATATTTT CASSEQGNTIYF
TRBJ2-7 TRBV15 TRBD1 NA TGTGCCACCAGCAGCCTTCCGGGACAGGGGGCTTACGAGCAGTACTTC CATSSLPGQGAYEQYF
TRBJ1-1 TRBV7-9 NA NA TGTTCCAGCAGCTCCTCGCGCGCTGAAGCTTTCTTT CSSSSSRAEAFF